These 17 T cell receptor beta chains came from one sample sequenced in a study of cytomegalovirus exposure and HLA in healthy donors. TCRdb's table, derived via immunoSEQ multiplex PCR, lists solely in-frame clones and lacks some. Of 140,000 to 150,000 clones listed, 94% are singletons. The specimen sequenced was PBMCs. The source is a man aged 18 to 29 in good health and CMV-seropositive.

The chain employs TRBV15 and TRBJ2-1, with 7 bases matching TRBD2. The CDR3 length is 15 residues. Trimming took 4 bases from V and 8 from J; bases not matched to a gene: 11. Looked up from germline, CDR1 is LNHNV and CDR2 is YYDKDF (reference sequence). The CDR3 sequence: CATSKGSGYGDEQFF. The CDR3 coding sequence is TGTGCCACCAGCAAGGGTAGCGGGTACGGGGATGAGCAGTTCTTC.

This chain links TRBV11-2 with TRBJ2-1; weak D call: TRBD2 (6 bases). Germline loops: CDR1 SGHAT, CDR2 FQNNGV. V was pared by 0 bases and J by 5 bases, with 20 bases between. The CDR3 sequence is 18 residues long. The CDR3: CASSLDPGRVGGDNEQFF. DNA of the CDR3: TGTGCCAGCAGCTTAGATCCTGGTCGGGTCGGGGGAGACAATGAGCAGTTCTTC.

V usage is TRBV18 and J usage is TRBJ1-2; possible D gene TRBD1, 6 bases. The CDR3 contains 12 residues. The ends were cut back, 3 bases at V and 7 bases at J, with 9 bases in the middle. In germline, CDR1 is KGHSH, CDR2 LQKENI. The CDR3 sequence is CASSPDRSGYTF. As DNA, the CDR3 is TGTGCCAGCTCACCCGACAGGAGTGGCTACACCTTC.

The CDR3 region is CASSQRQGAKNQPQHF. Here the CDR3 DNA reads TGCGCCAGCAGCCAGAGACAGGGTGCAAAGAATCAGCCCCAGCATTTT. This sequence joins TRBV4-1 and TRBJ1-5, with 7 positions matching TRBD1. The germline V gene has CDR1 MGHRA and CDR2 YSYEKL. This CDR3 contains 16 residues. V dropped 3 bases and J dropped 4; count of bases not matched to a gene: 9.

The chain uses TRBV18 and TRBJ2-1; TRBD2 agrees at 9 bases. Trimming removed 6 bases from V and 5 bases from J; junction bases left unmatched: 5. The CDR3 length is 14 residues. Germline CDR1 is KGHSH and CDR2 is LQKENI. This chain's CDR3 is CASSPLAGNNEQFF. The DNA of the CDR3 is TGTGCCAGCTCGCCGCTAGCGGGGAACAATGAGCAGTTCTTC.

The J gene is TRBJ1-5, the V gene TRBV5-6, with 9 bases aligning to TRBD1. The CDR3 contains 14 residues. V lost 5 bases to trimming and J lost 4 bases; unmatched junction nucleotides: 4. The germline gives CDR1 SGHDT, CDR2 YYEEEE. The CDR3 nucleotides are TGTGCCAGCAGGGGACAGGGCGCAAATCAGCCCCAGCATTTT. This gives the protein CASRGQGANQPQHF.

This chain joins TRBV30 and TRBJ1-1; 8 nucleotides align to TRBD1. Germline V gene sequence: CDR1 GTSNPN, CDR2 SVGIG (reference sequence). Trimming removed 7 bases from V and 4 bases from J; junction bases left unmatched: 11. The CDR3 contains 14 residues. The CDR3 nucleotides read TGTGCCTTCAACAGGGGGGACCGTGGCACTGAAGCTTTCTTT. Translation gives CAFNRGDRGTEAFF. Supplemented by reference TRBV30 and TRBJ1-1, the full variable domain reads SQTIHQWPATLVQPVGSPLSLECTVEGTSNPNLYWYRQAAGRGLQLLFYSVGIGQISSEVPQNLSASRPQDRQFILSSKKLLLSDSGFYLCAFNRGDRGTEAFFGQGTRLTVV.

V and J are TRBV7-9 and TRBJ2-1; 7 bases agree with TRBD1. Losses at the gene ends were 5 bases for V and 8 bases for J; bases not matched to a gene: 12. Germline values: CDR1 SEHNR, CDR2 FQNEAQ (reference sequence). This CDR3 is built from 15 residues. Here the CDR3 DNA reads TGTGCCAGCAGCATAAGCCGGACAGGACCCGATGAGCAGTTCTTC. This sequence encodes CASSISRTGPDEQFF.

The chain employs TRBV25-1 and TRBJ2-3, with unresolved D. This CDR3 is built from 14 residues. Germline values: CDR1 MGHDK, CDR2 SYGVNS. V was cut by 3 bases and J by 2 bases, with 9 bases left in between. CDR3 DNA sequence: TGTGCCAGCAGTGAGCGACAATCCACAGATACGCAGTATTTT. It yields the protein CASSERQSTDTQYF.

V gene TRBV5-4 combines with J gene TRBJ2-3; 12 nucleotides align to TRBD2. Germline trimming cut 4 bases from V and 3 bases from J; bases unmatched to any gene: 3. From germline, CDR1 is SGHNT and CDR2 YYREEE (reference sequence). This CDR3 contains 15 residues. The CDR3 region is CASSTTSGRTDTQYF. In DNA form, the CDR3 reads TGTGCCAGCAGCACGACTAGCGGGAGAACAGATACGCAGTATTTT.

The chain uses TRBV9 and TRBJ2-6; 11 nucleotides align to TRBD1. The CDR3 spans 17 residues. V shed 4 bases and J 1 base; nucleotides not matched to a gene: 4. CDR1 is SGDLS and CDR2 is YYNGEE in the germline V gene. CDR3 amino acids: CASSIGQGASGANVLTF. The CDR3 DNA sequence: TGTGCCAGCAGCATAGGACAGGGGGCATCTGGGGCCAACGTCCTGACTTTC.

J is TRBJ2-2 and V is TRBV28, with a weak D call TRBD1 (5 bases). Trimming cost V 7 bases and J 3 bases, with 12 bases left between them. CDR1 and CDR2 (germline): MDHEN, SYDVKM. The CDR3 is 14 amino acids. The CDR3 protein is CASINRFYTGELFF. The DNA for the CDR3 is TGTGCCAGCATTAACAGGTTTTACACCGGGGAGCTGTTTTTT.

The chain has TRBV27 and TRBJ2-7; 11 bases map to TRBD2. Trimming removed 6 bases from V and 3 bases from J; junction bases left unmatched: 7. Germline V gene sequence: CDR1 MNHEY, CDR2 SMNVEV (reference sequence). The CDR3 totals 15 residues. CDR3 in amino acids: CASRRLAGGLYEQYF. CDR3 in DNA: TGTGCCAGCAGACGGCTAGCGGGAGGTCTCTACGAGCAGTACTTC.

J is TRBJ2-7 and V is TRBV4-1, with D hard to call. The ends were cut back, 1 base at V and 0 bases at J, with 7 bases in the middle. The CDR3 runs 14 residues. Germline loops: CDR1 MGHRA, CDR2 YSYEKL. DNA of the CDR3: TGCGCCAGCAGCCAAGTCGGTAGCTCCTACGAGCAGTACTTC. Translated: CASSQVGSSYEQYF.

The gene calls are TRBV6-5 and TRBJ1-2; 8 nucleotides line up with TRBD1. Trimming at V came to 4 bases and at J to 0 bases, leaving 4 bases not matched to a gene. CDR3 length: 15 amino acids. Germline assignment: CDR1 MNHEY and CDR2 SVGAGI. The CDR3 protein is CASSSWTGSNYGYTF. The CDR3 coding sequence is TGTGCCAGCAGTTCGTGGACAGGGTCTAACTATGGCTACACCTTC.

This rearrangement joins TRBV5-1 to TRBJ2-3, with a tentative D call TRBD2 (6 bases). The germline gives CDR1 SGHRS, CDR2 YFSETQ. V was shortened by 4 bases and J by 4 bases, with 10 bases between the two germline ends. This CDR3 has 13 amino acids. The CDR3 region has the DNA TGCGCCAGCAGCCCGACGGGGGCAGATACGCAGTATTTT. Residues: CASSPTGADTQYF.

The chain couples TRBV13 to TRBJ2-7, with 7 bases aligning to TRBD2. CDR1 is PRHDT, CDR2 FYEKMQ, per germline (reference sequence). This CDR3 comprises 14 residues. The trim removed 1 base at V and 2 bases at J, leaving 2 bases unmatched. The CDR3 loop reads CASSLVGGPYEQYF. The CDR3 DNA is TGTGCCAGCAGCTTAGTGGGAGGGCCCTACGAGCAGTACTTC.